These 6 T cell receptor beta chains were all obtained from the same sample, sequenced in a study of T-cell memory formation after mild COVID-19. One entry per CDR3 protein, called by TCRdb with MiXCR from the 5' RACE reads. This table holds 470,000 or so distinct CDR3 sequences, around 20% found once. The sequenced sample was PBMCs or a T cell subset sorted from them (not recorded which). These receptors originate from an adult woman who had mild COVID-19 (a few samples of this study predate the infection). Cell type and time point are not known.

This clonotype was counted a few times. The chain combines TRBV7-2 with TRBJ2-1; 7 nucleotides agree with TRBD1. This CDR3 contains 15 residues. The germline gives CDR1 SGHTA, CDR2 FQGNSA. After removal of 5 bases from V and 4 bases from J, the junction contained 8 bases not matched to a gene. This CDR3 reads CASSTRQGVYNEQFF. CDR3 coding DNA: TGTGCCAGCAGCACCCGACAGGGCGTTTACAATGAGCAGTTCTTC.

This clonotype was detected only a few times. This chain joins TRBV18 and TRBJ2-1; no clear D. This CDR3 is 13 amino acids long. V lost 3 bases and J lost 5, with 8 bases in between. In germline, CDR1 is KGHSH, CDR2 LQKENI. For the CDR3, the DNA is TGTGCCAGCTCACCGGGGATTAACAATGAGCAGTTCTTC. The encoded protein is CASSPGINNEQFF.

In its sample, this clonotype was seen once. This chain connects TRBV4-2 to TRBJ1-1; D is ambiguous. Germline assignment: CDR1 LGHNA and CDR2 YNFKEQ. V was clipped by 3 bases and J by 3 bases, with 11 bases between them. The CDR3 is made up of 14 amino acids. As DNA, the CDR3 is TGTGCCAGCAGCCAGGCGGGGTGGGACACTGAAGCTTTCTTT. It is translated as CASSQAGWDTEAFF.

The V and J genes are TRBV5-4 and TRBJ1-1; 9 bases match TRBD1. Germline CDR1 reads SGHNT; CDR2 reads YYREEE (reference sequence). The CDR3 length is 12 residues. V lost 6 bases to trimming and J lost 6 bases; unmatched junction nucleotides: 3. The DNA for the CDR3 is TGTGCCAGCACGCGACAGGGGGCTGAAGCTTTCTTT. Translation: CASTRQGAEAFF.

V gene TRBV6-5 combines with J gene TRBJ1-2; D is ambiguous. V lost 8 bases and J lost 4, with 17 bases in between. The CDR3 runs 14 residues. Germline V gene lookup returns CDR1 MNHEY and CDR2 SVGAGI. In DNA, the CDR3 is TGTGCCAGCCATGGCGGGTTCGTGGGCTATGGCTACACCTTC. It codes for CASHGGFVGYGYTF.

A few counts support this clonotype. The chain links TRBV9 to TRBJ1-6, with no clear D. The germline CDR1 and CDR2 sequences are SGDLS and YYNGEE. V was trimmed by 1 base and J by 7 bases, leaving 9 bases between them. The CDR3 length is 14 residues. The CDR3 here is CASSVRHGNSPLHF. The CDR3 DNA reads TGTGCCAGCAGCGTAAGACACGGAAATTCACCCCTCCACTTT.